Presented here are 2 T cell receptor beta chains from one specimen sequenced in a study of T cells after yellow fever vaccination. Via MiXCR, TCRdb re-called the 5' RACE reads, giving one row per CDR3 protein. The table includes about 300,000 distinct CDR3 sequences, about 10% detected once. The input for sequencing was CD4+ T cells sorted from PBMCs, taken 5 days after the yellow fever booster vaccination. Receptors originate from a young man who received the YFV17D yellow fever vaccine.

V and J are TRBV10-3 and TRBJ2-2, with TRBD1 matching 10 bases. Trimming removed 10 bases from V and 4 bases from J; junction bases left unmatched: 6. This CDR3 spans 14 amino acids. From germline, CDR1 is ENHRY and CDR2 SYGVKD. The CDR3 DNA reads as TGTGCCACCAAGGGACAGGGGCGCACCGGGGAGCTGTTTTTT. The encoded protein is CATKGQGRTGELFF.

The sample holds many counts of this clonotype. The rearrangement links TRBV5-1 to TRBJ2-5; 8 positions match TRBD1. Germline CDR1 and CDR2: SGHRS and YFSETQ. The V and J ends lost 0 bases and 5 bases, in that order; junction bases with no gene match: 6. This CDR3 is built from 15 residues. The chain's CDR3 is CASSLAPGGGETQYF. The CDR3 nucleotides read TGCGCCAGCAGCTTGGCCCCAGGGGGCGGTGAGACCCAGTACTTC.